These 31 T cell receptor beta chains were all obtained from the same sample, sequenced in a study of patients and donors after allogeneic stem cell transplantation. In TCRdb, the RT-PCR reads were re-called with MiXCR into one record per CDR3 protein. In the table there are around 200,000 distinct CDR3 sequences, over 30% of which are singletons. The sample comprised blood, either unsorted or a sorted T cell fraction (not recorded which). The receptors shown here come from a human donor who was either an allogeneic HSCT recipient or a stem cell or donor lymphocyte infusion donor (not recorded which). It is not recorded whose cells these are; they may come from a transplant donor.

V usage is TRBV28 and J usage is TRBJ2-5, with 10 bases aligning to TRBD2. CDR1 and CDR2 (germline): MDHEN, SYDVKM. The CDR3 is made up of 15 amino acids. V was clipped by 1 base and J by 4 bases; unmatched bases: 3. The DNA for the CDR3 is TGTGCCAGCAGTTTATATCAGCGGGGGGGAGAGACCCAGTACTTC. It yields the protein CASSLYQRGGETQYF. The full variable domain, its missing parts supplied by reference TRBV28 and TRBJ2-5, is DVKVTQSSRYLVKRTGEKVFLECVQDMDHENMFWYRQDPGLGLRLIYFSYDVKMKEKGDIPEGYSVSREKKERFSLILESASTNQTSMYLCASSLYQRGGETQYFGPGTRLLVL.

With respect to this clonotype: The junction differs from germline at one of its ends, possibly a read error. This chain uses TRBV5-1 with TRBJ2-7, with D possibly matching TRBD1 (5 bases). The V gene's germline CDR1 is SGHRS and CDR2 YFSETQ. The CDR3 covers 15 residues. CDR3 nucleotides: TGCGCCAGCAGCCCACGGACACTCCTCTCCTACGAGCAGTACTTT. Its protein product is CASSPRTLLSYEQYF.

In this sample, this clonotype turned up once. This rearrangement joins TRBV29-1 to TRBJ1-5; no clear D gene. CDR1 is SQVTM and CDR2 is ANQGSEA in the germline V gene. Trimming cost V 4 bases and J 7 bases, with 14 bases left between them. This CDR3 contains 13 residues. CDR3 sequence reads: CSVVAGFGQPQHF. The CDR3 nucleotides read TGCAGCGTTGTTGCGGGGTTCGGACAGCCCCAGCATTTT.

This clonotype has more than one count but fewer than ten. The rearrangement joins TRBV7-2 to TRBJ2-1, with 12 positions matching TRBD2. The CDR3 has 16 residues. Trimming took 0 bases from V and 8 from J; bases not matched to a gene: 5. Germline V gene sequence: CDR1 SGHTA, CDR2 FQGNSA. As DNA, the CDR3 is TGTGCCAGCAGCTTAGCCCGACTAGCGGGGGTCGATGAGCAGTTCTTC. Translating gives CASSLARLAGVDEQFF.

This chain's CDR3 is CASSPGHGRGEEKLFF. CDR3 DNA: TGTGCCAGCAGCCCGGGCCATGGGCGTGGGGAAGAAAAACTGTTTTTT. The rearrangement links TRBV7-7 to TRBJ1-4, with no clear D. With 5 bases removed from V and 8 bases from J, the gap between germline ends came to 21 bases. The germline CDR1 and CDR2 sequences are SSHAT and FNYEAQ (reference sequence). The CDR3 spans 16 residues.

This clonotype was seen only a few times. The chain uses TRBV6-5 and TRBJ1-3, with D unclear. Trimming cost V 2 bases and J 0 bases, with 8 bases left between them. The CDR3 is 15 amino acids. Germline assignment: CDR1 MNHEY and CDR2 SVGAGI. In DNA form, the CDR3 reads TGTGCCAGCAGTTACCGGTACTCCTCTGGAAACACCATATATTTT. This codes for CASSYRYSSGNTIYF.

The chain links TRBV19 to TRBJ2-1; 7 positions agree with TRBD2. Trimming took 0 bases from V and 1 from J; bases not matched to a gene: 3. Germline values: CDR1 LNHDA, CDR2 SQIVND (reference sequence). The CDR3 runs 16 residues. This CDR3 reads CASSIEAGVSYNEQFF. CDR3 coding DNA: TGTGCCAGTAGTATAGAGGCGGGGGTGTCCTACAATGAGCAGTTCTTC.

V is TRBV15 and J is TRBJ2-7; D gene ambiguous. V was cut by 1 base and J by 2 bases, with 6 bases left in between. Germline CDR1 LNHNV, CDR2 YYDKDF (reference sequence). There are 13 residues in the CDR3. The CDR3: CATSRGYTYEQYF. CDR3 DNA: TGTGCCACCAGCAGAGGCTATACCTACGAGCAGTACTTC. Drawing the rest from reference TRBV15 and TRBJ2-7, the complete variable domain is DAMVIQNPRYQVTQFGKPVTLSCSQTLNHNVMYWYQQKSSQAPKLLFHYYDKDFNNEADTPDNFQSRRPNTSFCFLDIRSPGLGDTAMYLCATSRGYTYEQYFGPGTRLTVT.

V is TRBV12-3 or TRBV12-4 and J is TRBJ1-4; a possible D gene is TRBD1 (5 bases). The V gene lost 2 bases and the J gene lost 6 bases, with 7 bases spanning the gap. The CDR3 length is 13 residues. The CDR3: CASSLLGDEKLFF. CDR3 DNA: TGTGCCAGCAGTTTATTGGGGGATGAAAAACTGTTTTTT.

The rearrangement uses TRBV11-2 and TRBJ1-2; 7 bases fit TRBD1. Looked up from germline, CDR1 is SGHAT and CDR2 is FQNNGV. The V and J ends lost 5 bases and 1 base, in that order; junction bases with no gene match: 7. The CDR3 consists of 15 residues. The CDR3 DNA sequence: TGTGCCAGCAGCCCCTACAGGGGCATTAACTATGGCTACACCTTC. The encoded protein is CASSPYRGINYGYTF.

The rearrangement links TRBV5-1 to TRBJ2-2; no firm D call. Germline values: CDR1 SGHRS, CDR2 YFSETQ. Deletions cut 4 bases from V and 0 bases from J, with 19 bases between. The CDR3 length is 18 residues. The CDR3: CASSRVGELTANTGELFF. The CDR3 DNA is TGCGCCAGCAGCCGGGTGGGTGAGCTCACGGCGAACACCGGGGAGCTGTTTTTT.

This clonotype has only a few counts. The gene calls are TRBV6-5 and TRBJ2-1, with D maybe TRBD1 (5 bases). Germline V gene lookup returns CDR1 MNHEY and CDR2 SVGAGI. CDR3 length: 14 amino acids. Trimming took 0 bases from V and 7 from J, leaving 10 bases between them. CDR3: CASSYSPGKNEQFF. The DNA for the CDR3 is TGTGCCAGCAGTTACTCTCCAGGGAAAAATGAGCAGTTCTTC.

The CDR3, as DNA: TGTGCCAGCAGTTTAATGGGAAGGGAGGCTGGAAACACCATATATTTT. Translating it yields CASSLMGREAGNTIYF. The gene calls are TRBV28 and TRBJ1-3; D is undetermined. Trimming left V 2 bases short and J 2 bases short, with 13 bases between. Germline V CDR1 and CDR2: MDHEN, SYDVKM. CDR3 size: 16 residues.

The chain is built from TRBV12-3 or TRBV12-4 and TRBJ1-2; possibly TRBD1 for D (6 bases). V was pared by 3 bases and J by 5 bases, with 13 bases between. The CDR3 covers 14 residues. CDR3 sequence: CASSLGGAGYGYTF. The CDR3, as DNA: TGTGCCAGCAGTTTGGGGGGCGCGGGATATGGCTACACCTTC.

V is TRBV29-1 and J is TRBJ2-2; D remains unclear. The V end lost 1 base, the J end lost 2 bases, and 8 bases lay between the germline ends. Germline V gene sequence: CDR1 SQVTM, CDR2 ANQGSEA. The CDR3 is 14 amino acids. This CDR3 reads CSVEGAGNTGELFF. The CDR3 coding sequence is TGCAGCGTTGAAGGGGCAGGCAACACCGGGGAGCTGTTTTTT.

This chain joins TRBV25-1 and TRBJ1-2, with D unresolved. CDR1 and CDR2 from the germline V gene are MGHDK and SYGVNS. Trimming shortened V by 2 bases and J by 5 bases, and 12 bases separated the two germline ends. This CDR3 is 14 amino acids long. The CDR3, as DNA: TGTGCCAGCAGTGAACTCGAAACGAGATATGGCTACACCTTC. This translates into CASSELETRYGYTF.

This chain connects TRBV10-3 to TRBJ2-7, with a possible D match to TRBD2 (5 bases). Per germline, CDR1 ENHRY and CDR2 SYGVKD. This CDR3 region has 13 residues. V gave up 0 bases and J gave up 7 bases, with 10 bases separating them. CDR3 sequence: CAISESRVREQYF. DNA of the CDR3: TGTGCCATCAGTGAGTCGAGGGTCAGGGAGCAGTACTTC.

The chain is built from TRBV29-1 and TRBJ2-3; D perhaps matches TRBD2 (5 bases). The CDR3 runs 12 residues. Trimming took 4 bases from V and 5 from J, leaving 10 bases between them. Germline CDR1 and CDR2: SQVTM and ANQGSEA. CDR3 amino acids: CSVGGAVDTQYF. CDR3 coding DNA: TGCAGCGTTGGCGGAGCGGTAGATACGCAGTATTTT.

This chain connects TRBV6-6 to TRBJ1-5; 9 bases match TRBD1. CDR3 length equals 17 residues. CDR1 and CDR2 (germline): MNHNY, SVGAGI (reference sequence). V trimming: 1 base; J trimming: 3 bases; junction bases outside the gene matches: 7. The CDR3 region is CASSYFGTGRLNQPQHF. CDR3 bases: TGTGCCAGCAGTTACTTCGGGACAGGGCGGCTCAATCAGCCCCAGCATTTT.

The genes are TRBV12-3 or TRBV12-4 and TRBJ1-1; D gene uncertain. The ends were cut back, 8 bases at V and 7 bases at J, with 11 bases in the middle. This CDR3 spans 11 amino acids. The CDR3, as DNA: TGTGCCAGCCGGAGGCTCCTTGAAGCTTTCTTT. The encoded protein is CASRRLLEAFF.

This clonotype was seen a few times. The CDR3 DNA is TGTGCCAGCAGGAGGGCAACCCCTGGAAACACCATATATTTT. This encodes CASRRATPGNTIYF. This sequence joins TRBV6-5 and TRBJ1-3; no reliable D call. The ends were cut back, 6 bases at V and 2 bases at J, with 11 bases in the middle. CDR3 length: 14 amino acids. Germline V CDR1 and CDR2: MNHEY, SVGAGI.

The V call is TRBV27, the J call TRBJ2-2, with D possibly being TRBD1 or TRBD2 (6 bases each). Between the trimmed V and J ends, which lost 6 bases and 5 bases, there was a span of 16 bases. This CDR3 has 15 residues. CDR1 and CDR2 from the germline V gene are MNHEY and SMNVEV (reference sequence). The CDR3 DNA is TGTGCCAGCAGAATTCGGGGGCGGGATACCGGGGAGCTGTTTTTT. Protein sequence: CASRIRGRDTGELFF.

The chain employs TRBV12-3 or TRBV12-4 and TRBJ1-2; weak D call: TRBD1 (5 bases). The CDR3 is 16 amino acids. The V and J ends lost 1 base and 3 bases respectively, with 15 bases between them. CDR3 nucleotide sequence: TGTGCCAGCAGTTTAGAGGGAGGGGCCATCGACTATGGCTACACCTTC. Encoded protein: CASSLEGGAIDYGYTF.

This clonotype was counted ten times or more. The chain links TRBV6-2 or TRBV6-3 to TRBJ1-2; possible D gene TRBD1, 6 bases. V lost 6 bases, J lost 4 bases, and 18 bases lay in between. Germline CDR1 MNHEY, CDR2 SVGEGT. The CDR3 covers 15 residues. The DNA of the CDR3 is TGTGCCAGCAGACGGGACACGGCAACCAGCTATGGCTACACCTTC. Translated, it gives CASRRDTATSYGYTF.

This clonotype was observed a few times. This rearrangement joins TRBV5-1 to TRBJ1-1; D call uncertain. The V gene lost 6 bases and the J gene lost 1 base, with 19 bases spanning the gap. CDR3 length: 16 residues. Germline values: CDR1 SGHRS, CDR2 YFSETQ. The CDR3 coding sequence is TGCGCCAGCACCTTCAGGCATTTCGACGGGAACACTGAAGCTTTCTTT. Protein product: CASTFRHFDGNTEAFF.

This sequence joins TRBV28 and TRBJ1-1; a possible D gene is TRBD1 (5 bases). This CDR3 is 14 amino acids long. V was clipped by 2 bases and J by 10 bases, with 17 bases between them. Per germline, CDR1 MDHEN and CDR2 SYDVKM. Here the CDR3 reads CASSLITGPPAAFF. For the CDR3, the DNA is TGTGCCAGCAGTTTAATAACGGGGCCCCCTGCAGCTTTCTTT.

This clonotype was counted between two and nine times. This sequence joins TRBV28 and TRBJ1-2; no firm D call. V lost 3 bases and J 1 base, leaving 12 bases between the germline ends. CDR3 length: 15 residues. Germline CDR1 reads MDHEN; CDR2 reads SYDVKM. CDR3 amino acids: CASSFGLANNYGYTF. In nucleotides, the CDR3 is TGTGCCAGCAGTTTCGGACTAGCCAATAACTATGGCTACACCTTC.

The chain has TRBV7-2 and TRBJ1-3, with D perhaps matching TRBD1 (6 bases). CDR3 length equals 16 residues. Trimming took off 5 bases at V and 0 bases at J, with 14 bases between the two ends. Germline-derived CDR1 and CDR2 are SGHTA and FQGNSA. The CDR3 bases are TGTGCCAGCAGCAACAGACAGGCATTCTCTGGAAACACCATATATTTT. Its protein product is CASSNRQAFSGNTIYF.

This clonotype was recorded many times. The chain has TRBV12-3 or TRBV12-4 and TRBJ1-5; 9 bases fit TRBD1. This CDR3 comprises 16 residues. The trim removed 5 bases at V and 1 base at J, leaving 6 bases unmatched. The CDR3 is CASSRSTGGSNQPQHF. In nucleotides, the CDR3 is TGTGCCAGCAGTCGCTCGACAGGGGGAAGCAATCAGCCCCAGCATTTT.

The chain recombines TRBV4-3 with TRBJ1-5; D remains ambiguous. The CDR3 totals 13 residues. Germline CDR1 and CDR2: LGHNA and YSLEER. Trimming removed 0 bases from V and 9 bases from J, with 9 bases in between. CDR3 loop: CASSQESGGPQHF. The CDR3, as DNA: TGCGCCAGCAGCCAAGAGTCCGGCGGGCCCCAGCATTTT.

The chain carries TRBV15 and TRBJ2-6, with D unclear. The CDR3 consists of 15 residues. Between the trimmed V and J ends, which lost 3 bases and 2 bases, there was a span of 8 bases. From germline, CDR1 is LNHNV and CDR2 YYDKDF (reference sequence). The CDR3 spells CATSRYRPGANVLTF. The CDR3 DNA sequence: TGTGCCACCAGCAGGTACAGACCTGGGGCCAACGTCCTGACTTTC.